The 17 T cell receptor beta chains in this list originate from one sample, sequenced in a study of T cells expressing NK-cell markers. TCRdb reworked the 5' RACE reads into one entry per CDR3 protein, no DNA. This repertoire comprises about 150,000 distinct CDR3 sequences; its ten largest clones make up around 35%. The sequenced material came from blood T cells: a sorted CD56 or NKG2C T cell subset, CD4+ or CD8+ T cells, or bulk PBMC T cells (not recorded which). The receptors here all came from a woman between 45 and 60 years old in good health.

The chain couples TRBV29-1 to TRBJ2-7; no DNA is available, so the TRBD1 call from TCRdb remains unchecked. Germline CDR1 SQVTM, CDR2 ANQGSEA. This CDR3 spans 14 amino acids. The CDR3 protein is CSVEDPPGGYEQYF.

This chain uses TRBV3-1 with TRBJ2-2; TCRdb names TRBD2, which stays unverified in the absence of DNA. Germline loops: CDR1 LGHDT, CDR2 YNNKEL (reference sequence). The CDR3 spans 15 residues. Here the CDR3 reads CASSQLGEAPGELFF.

V is TRBV4-1 and J is TRBJ2-7; TCRdb's D call of TRBD2 is untestable without DNA. The CDR3 loop spans 15 amino acids. Germline V gene data show CDR1 as MGHRA and CDR2 as YSYEKL. The CDR3 loop is CASSRSGRPLDEQYF.

The J gene is TRBJ2-1, the V gene TRBV20-1. The CDR3 runs to 13 residues. Germline CDR1 is DFQATT and CDR2 is SNEGSKA (reference sequence). CDR3 amino acids: CSARPRIYNEQFF.

The V call is TRBV3-1, the J call TRBJ2-5; as DNA is missing, the TRBD1 call by TCRdb cannot be tested. CDR3 length: 15 residues. The V gene's germline CDR1 is LGHDT and CDR2 YNNKEL (reference sequence). CDR3 sequence reads: CASSSTPGTEETQYF.

The V gene is TRBV24-1, the J gene TRBJ1-1. The CDR3 extends over 15 amino acids. Germline assignment: CDR1 KGHDR and CDR2 SFDVKD. This CDR3 is CATSDSRTENTEAFF.

The J gene is TRBJ2-1, the V gene TRBV20-1; there is no DNA to check the TCRdb D call of TRBD2. The germline gives CDR1 DFQATT, CDR2 SNEGSKA (reference sequence). CDR3 size: 14 residues. The CDR3 loop is CSAPRTSGANEQFF.

This chain links TRBV10-3 with TRBJ2-5; absent DNA, TCRdb's TRBD1 call cannot be checked. The CDR3 runs to 15 residues. Germline-derived CDR1 and CDR2 are ENHRY and SYGVKD. CDR3: CAISESTGGRETQYF.

V usage is TRBV6-5 and J usage is TRBJ1-1; as DNA is missing, the TRBD1 call by TCRdb cannot be tested. CDR3 size: 16 residues. Germline V gene sequence: CDR1 MNHEY, CDR2 SVGAGI. CDR3: CASSYGSTGLHTEAFF.

The CDR3 sequence is CASKGGRFTDTQYF. The chain uses TRBV27 and TRBJ2-3; TCRdb's assignment of TRBD2 cannot be checked, as there is no DNA. This CDR3 has 14 amino acids. Germline CDR1 MNHEY, CDR2 SMNVEV (reference sequence).

The chain carries TRBV5-1 and TRBJ2-7; TCRdb returns TRBD1, unconfirmable since there is no DNA. Per germline, CDR1 SGHRS and CDR2 YFSETQ. The CDR3 contains 13 residues. CDR3 region: CASSLGTGTEQYF.

The genes are TRBV2 and TRBJ1-2; the TCRdb D gene call, TRBD1, has no DNA to confirm it. CDR1 SNHLY and CDR2 FYNNEI come from the germline V gene. The CDR3 consists of 15 residues. CDR3 sequence: CASSEEEPEWGGYTF.

V usage is TRBV9 and J usage is TRBJ2-1; TCRdb designates TRBD2, a call that cannot be tested without DNA. This CDR3 contains 15 residues. Germline CDR1 reads SGDLS; CDR2 reads YYNGEE. This CDR3 reads CASSVVASGDNEQFF.

The V call is TRBV20-1, the J call TRBJ2-1; TCRdb designates TRBD2, a call that cannot be tested without DNA. Germline loops: CDR1 DFQATT, CDR2 SNEGSKA (reference sequence). The CDR3 is 13 residues long. The CDR3 spells CSAILAYEDEQFF.

This chain joins TRBV12-5 and TRBJ2-2; TCRdb returns TRBD2, unconfirmable since there is no DNA. The germline gives CDR1 LGHNT, CDR2 FRNRAP. This CDR3 comprises 17 residues. The CDR3 here is CASGLVAGTGGTGELFF. The variable domain in full, with the rest retrieved from reference TRBV12-5 and TRBJ2-2, is DARVTQTPRHKVTEMGQEVTMRCQPILGHNTVFWYRQTMMQGLELLAYFRNRAPLDDSGMPKDRFSAEMPDATLATLKIQPSEPRDSAVYFCASGLVAGTGGTGELFFGEGSRLTVL.

This rearrangement joins TRBV5-1 to TRBJ2-7; TCRdb reports TRBD1, a call that lacks DNA to check it against. The CDR3 spans 15 residues. Germline V lookup: CDR1 SGHRS, CDR2 YFSETQ. CDR3 sequence reads: CASSLTTGGSYEQYF.

The rearrangement joins TRBV27 to TRBJ1-1; TCRdb lists TRBD1, though no DNA is available to test this call. Germline lookup yields CDR1 MNHEY and CDR2 SMNVEV (reference sequence). The CDR3 loop spans 15 amino acids. The CDR3: CASSLNRVQGPEAFF.